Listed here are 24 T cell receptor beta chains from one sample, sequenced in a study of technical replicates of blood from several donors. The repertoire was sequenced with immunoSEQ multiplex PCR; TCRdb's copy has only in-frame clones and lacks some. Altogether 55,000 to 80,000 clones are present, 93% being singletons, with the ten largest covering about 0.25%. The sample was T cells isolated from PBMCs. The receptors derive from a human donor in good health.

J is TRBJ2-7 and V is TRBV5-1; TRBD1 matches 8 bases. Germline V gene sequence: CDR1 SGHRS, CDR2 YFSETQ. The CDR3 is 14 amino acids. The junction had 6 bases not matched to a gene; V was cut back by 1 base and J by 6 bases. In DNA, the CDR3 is TGCGCCAGCAGCTTGAACGGACAGGGCGGCGAGCAGTACTTC. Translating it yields CASSLNGQGGEQYF.

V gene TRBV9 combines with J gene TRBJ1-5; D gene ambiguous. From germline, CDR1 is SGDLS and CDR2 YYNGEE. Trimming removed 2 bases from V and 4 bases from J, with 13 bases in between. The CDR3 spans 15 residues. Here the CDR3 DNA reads TGTGCCAGCAGCGTGGAGGGTTCGAGGAATCAGCCCCAGCATTTT. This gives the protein CASSVEGSRNQPQHF.

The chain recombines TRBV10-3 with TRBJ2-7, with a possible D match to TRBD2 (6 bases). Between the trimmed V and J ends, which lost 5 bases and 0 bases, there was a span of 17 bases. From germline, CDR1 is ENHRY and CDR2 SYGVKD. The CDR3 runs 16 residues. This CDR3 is CAISLHGGGSSYEQYF. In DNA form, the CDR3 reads TGTGCCATCAGTCTCCATGGTGGAGGGAGCTCCTACGAGCAGTACTTC.

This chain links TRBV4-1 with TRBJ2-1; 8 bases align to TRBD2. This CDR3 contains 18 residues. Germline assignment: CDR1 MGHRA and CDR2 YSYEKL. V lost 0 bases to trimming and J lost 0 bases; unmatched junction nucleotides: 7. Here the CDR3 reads CASSQEPPGGSSYNEQFF. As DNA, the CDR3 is TGCGCCAGCAGCCAAGAGCCCCCGGGAGGGAGCTCCTACAATGAGCAGTTCTTC.

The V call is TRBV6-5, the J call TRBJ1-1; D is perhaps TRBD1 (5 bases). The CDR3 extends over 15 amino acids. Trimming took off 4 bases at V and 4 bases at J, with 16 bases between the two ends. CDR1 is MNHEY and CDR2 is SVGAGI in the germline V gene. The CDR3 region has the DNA TGTGCCAGCAGTTCCTCTATTACAGGTGGCACTGAAGCTTTCTTT. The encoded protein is CASSSSITGGTEAFF.

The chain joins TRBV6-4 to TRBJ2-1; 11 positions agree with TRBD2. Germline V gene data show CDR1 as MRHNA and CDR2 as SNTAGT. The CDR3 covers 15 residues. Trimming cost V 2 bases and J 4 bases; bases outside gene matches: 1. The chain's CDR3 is CASSDGTSGYNEQFF. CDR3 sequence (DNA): TGTGCCAGCAGTGACGGGACTAGCGGATACAATGAGCAGTTCTTC.

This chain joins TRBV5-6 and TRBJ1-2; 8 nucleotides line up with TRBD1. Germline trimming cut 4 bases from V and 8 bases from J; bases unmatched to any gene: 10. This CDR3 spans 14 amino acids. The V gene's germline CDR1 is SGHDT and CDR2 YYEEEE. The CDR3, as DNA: TGTGCCAGCAGCCTGGGCGACAGGGGAGGAGGCTACACCTTC. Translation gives CASSLGDRGGGYTF.

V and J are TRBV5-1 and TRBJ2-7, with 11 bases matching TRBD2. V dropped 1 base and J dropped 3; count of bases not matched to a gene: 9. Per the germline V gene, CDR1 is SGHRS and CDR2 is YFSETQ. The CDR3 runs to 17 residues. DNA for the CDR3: TGCGCCAGCAGCTTGCTGGCTAGCGGGGGGTTTCACTACGAGCAGTACTTC. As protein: CASSLLASGGFHYEQYF.

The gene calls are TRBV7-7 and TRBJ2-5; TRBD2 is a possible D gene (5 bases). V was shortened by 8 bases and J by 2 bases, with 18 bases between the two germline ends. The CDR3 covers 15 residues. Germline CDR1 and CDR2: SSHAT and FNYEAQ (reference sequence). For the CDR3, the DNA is TGTGCCAGCGGAGCTACGGGGAACGAACAAGAGACCCAGTACTTC. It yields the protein CASGATGNEQETQYF.

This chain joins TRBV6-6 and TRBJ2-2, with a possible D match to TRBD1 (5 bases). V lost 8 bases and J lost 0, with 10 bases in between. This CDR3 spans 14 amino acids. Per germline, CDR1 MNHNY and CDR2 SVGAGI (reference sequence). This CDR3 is CASRSTANTGELFF. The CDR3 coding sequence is TGTGCCAGCCGCTCGACAGCGAACACCGGGGAGCTGTTTTTT.

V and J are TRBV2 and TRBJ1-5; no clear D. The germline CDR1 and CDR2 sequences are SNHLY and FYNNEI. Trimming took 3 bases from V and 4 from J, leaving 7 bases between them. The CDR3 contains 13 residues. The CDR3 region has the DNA TGTGCCAGCAGTGAGCGGGGTAATCAGCCCCAGCATTTT. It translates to CASSERGNQPQHF.

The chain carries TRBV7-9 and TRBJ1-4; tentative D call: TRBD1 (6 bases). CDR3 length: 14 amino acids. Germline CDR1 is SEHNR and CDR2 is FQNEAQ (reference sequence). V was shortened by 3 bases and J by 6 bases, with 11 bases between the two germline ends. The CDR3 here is CASSFGGTYEKLFF. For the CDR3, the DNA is TGTGCCAGCAGCTTTGGGGGCACCTATGAAAAACTGTTTTTT. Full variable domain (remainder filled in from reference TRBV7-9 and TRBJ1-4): DTGVSQNPRHKITKRGQNVTFRCDPISEHNRLYWYRQTLGQGPEFLTYFQNEAQLEKSRLLSDRFSAERPKGSFSTLEIQRTEQGDSAMYLCASSFGGTYEKLFFGSGTQLSVL.

As DNA, the CDR3 is TGTGCCAGCAGCTCAGCCCGGGGGGATGGCTACACCTTC. Its translation: CASSSARGDGYTF. This rearrangement joins TRBV7-8 to TRBJ1-2; a weak D match, TRBD1 (5 bases). The CDR3 length is 13 residues. Germline V gene data show CDR1 as SGHVS and CDR2 as FQNEAQ. Trimming removed 4 bases from V and 6 bases from J, with 12 bases in between. The full variable domain, its missing parts supplied by reference TRBV7-8 and TRBJ1-2, is GAGVSQSPRYKVAKRGQDVALRCDPISGHVSLFWYQQALGQGPEFLTYFQNEAQLDKSGLPSDRFFAERPEGSVSTLKIQRTQQEDSAVYLCASSSARGDGYTFGSGTRLTVV.

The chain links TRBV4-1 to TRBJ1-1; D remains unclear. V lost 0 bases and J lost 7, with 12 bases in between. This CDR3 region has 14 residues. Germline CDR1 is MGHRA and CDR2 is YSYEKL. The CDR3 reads CASSQDRSGGEAFF. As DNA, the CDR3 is TGCGCCAGCAGCCAAGATCGGTCTGGCGGTGAAGCTTTCTTT.

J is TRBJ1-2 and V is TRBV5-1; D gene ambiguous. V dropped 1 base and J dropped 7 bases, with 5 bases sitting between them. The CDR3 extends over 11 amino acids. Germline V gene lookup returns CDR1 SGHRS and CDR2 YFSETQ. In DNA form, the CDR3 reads TGCGCCAGCAGCTTGAGCGTTGGCTACACCTTC. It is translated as CASSLSVGYTF.

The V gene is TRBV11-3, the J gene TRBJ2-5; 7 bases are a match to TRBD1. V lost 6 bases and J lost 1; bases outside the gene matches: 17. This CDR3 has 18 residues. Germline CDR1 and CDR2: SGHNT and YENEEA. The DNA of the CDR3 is TGTGCCAGCAGTCAGGGACAGCTTTCCCAGAGCGCCCAAGAGACCCAGTACTTC. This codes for CASSQGQLSQSAQETQYF.

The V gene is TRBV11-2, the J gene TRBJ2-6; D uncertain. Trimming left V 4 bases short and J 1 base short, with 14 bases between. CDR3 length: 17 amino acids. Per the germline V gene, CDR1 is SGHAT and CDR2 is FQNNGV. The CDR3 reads CASSSPFVASGANVLTF. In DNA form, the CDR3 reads TGTGCCAGCAGCTCACCCTTTGTGGCTTCTGGGGCCAACGTCCTGACTTTC.

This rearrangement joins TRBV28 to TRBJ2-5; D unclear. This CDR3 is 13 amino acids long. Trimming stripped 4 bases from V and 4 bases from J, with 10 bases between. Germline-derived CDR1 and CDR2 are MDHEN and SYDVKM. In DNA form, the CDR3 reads TGTGCCAGCAGTTCTTTCCAGCGAGAGACCCAGTACTTC. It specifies CASSSFQRETQYF.

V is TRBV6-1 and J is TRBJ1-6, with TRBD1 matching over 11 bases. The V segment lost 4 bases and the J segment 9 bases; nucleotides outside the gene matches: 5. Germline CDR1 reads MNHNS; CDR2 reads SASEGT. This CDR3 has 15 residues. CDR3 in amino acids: CASSATGTGGSPLHF. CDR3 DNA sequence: TGTGCCAGCAGTGCCACCGGGACAGGGGGTTCACCCCTCCACTTT.

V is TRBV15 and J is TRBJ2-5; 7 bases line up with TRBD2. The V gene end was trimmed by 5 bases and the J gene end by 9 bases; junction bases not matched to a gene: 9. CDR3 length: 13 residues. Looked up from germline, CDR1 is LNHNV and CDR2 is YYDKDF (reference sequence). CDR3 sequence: CATSGGGATAQYF. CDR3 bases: TGTGCCACCAGCGGGGGGGGAGCAACGGCCCAGTACTTC.

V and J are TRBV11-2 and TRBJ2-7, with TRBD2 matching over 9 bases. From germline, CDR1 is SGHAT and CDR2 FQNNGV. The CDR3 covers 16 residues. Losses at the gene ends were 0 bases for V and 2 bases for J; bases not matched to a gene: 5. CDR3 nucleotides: TGTGCCAGCAGCTTAGATCTGACTAGCGGAACCTACGAGCAGTACTTC. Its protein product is CASSLDLTSGTYEQYF.

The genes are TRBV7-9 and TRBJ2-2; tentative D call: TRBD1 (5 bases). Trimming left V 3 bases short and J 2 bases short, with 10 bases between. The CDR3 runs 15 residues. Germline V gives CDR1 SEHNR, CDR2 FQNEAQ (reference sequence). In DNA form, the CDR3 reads TGTGCCAGCAGCTTTTACAGGAGTAACACCGGGGAGCTGTTTTTT. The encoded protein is CASSFYRSNTGELFF.

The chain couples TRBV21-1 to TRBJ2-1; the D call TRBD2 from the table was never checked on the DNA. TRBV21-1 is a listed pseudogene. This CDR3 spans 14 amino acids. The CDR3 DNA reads TGTGCCAGCTCCGAGGGTGCGCTCTACAATGAGCAGTTCTTC. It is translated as CASSEGALYNEQFF.

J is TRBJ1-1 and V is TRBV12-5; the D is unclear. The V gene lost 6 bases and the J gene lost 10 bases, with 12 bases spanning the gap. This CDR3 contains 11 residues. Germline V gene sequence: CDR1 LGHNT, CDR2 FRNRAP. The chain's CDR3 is CASGLVDGAFF. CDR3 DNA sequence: TGTGCTAGTGGACTTGTTGATGGAGCTTTCTTT.